Following are 27 T cell receptor beta chains from one sample sequenced in a study of T cell responses to AZD1222 COVID-19 vaccine (TCRdb year 2021). Preparation of the library involved the immunoSEQ multiplex PCR assay. The clones in this table, taken by TCRdb from immuneACCESS, are in-frame only. Not every clone is retained; where verified, under half of the shortfall comes from an unresolved V gene, and the cause of the rest is unknown. In this sample the table shows over 150,000 clones, less than 95% of which occur a single time. The ten largest clonotypes hold approximately 2.9% of the sample. In the paper's terms, the time point label means: baseline before first vaccination. Sequenced here: peripheral blood, sampled on day 0 of AZD1222 vaccination. The receptors stem from an adult in good health.

The genes are TRBV7-2 and TRBJ1-5, with D possibly matching TRBD1 (6 bases). CDR1 SGHTA and CDR2 FQGNSA come from the germline V gene. Trimming removed 3 bases from V and 2 bases from J, with 14 bases in between. This CDR3 contains 16 residues. This CDR3 reads CASSFYRVGGNQPQHF. The CDR3 coding sequence is TGTGCCAGCAGCTTTTACAGGGTTGGGGGCAATCAGCCCCAGCATTTT. Drawing the rest from reference TRBV7-2 and TRBJ1-5, the complete variable domain is GAGVSQSPSNKVTEKGKDVELRCDPISGHTALYWYRQSLGQGLEFLIYFQGNSAPDKSGLPSDRFSAERTGGSVSTLTIQRTQQEDSAVYLCASSFYRVGGNQPQHFGDGTRLSIL.

V is TRBV19 and J is TRBJ2-7, with 10 bases fitting TRBD2. V trimming: 5 bases; J trimming: 6 bases; junction bases outside the gene matches: 10. The germline gives CDR1 LNHDA, CDR2 SQIVND (reference sequence). The CDR3 has 15 amino acids. The chain's CDR3 is CASSPLAGAVGEQYF. The CDR3 nucleotides read TGTGCCAGTAGTCCCCTAGCGGGGGCGGTGGGCGAGCAGTACTTC. Variable domain in full (rest from reference TRBV19 and TRBJ2-7): DGGITQSPKYLFRKEGQNVTLSCEQNLNHDAMYWYRQDPGQGLRLIYYSQIVNDFQKGDIAEGYSVSREKKESFPLTVTSAQKNPTAFYLCASSPLAGAVGEQYFGPGTRLTVT.

In DNA, the CDR3 is TGTGCCAGCAGCTTAAGACTAGCGGGGCCCGGGGATACGCAGTATTTT. Its translation: CASSLRLAGPGDTQYF. The V call is TRBV7-3, the J call TRBJ2-3; 11 bases map to TRBD2. Germline values: CDR1 SGHTA, CDR2 FQGTGA. The CDR3 has 16 amino acids. V shed 1 base and J 6 bases; nucleotides not matched to a gene: 6.

This sequence joins TRBV9 and TRBJ2-3; no reliable D call. The germline gives CDR1 SGDLS, CDR2 YYNGEE. The germline V and J ends were trimmed by 0 bases and 0 bases, with 11 bases remaining between them. The length of the CDR3 is 16 residues. The CDR3 nucleotides are TGTGCCAGCAGCGTAGAGGCTGTGAGGAGCACAGATACGCAGTATTTT. It yields the protein CASSVEAVRSTDTQYF.

This chain links TRBV3-1 (or the pseudogene TRBV3-2) with TRBJ1-2; D gene uncertain. The germline V gene encodes CDR1 LGHDT and CDR2 YNNKEL (reference sequence). Trimming shortened V by 3 bases and J by 8 bases, and 7 bases separated the two germline ends. The CDR3 consists of 11 residues. The CDR3 DNA reads TGTGCCAGCAGCCAGGCGACCGGCTACACCTTC. Residues: CASSQATGYTF.

The gene calls are TRBV5-1 and TRBJ2-7, with 9 bases that match TRBD1. The V and J ends lost 7 bases and 6 bases, in that order; junction bases with no gene match: 8. CDR1 and CDR2 (germline): SGHRS, YFSETQ. There are 13 residues in the CDR3. The CDR3 is CASSPGQGTEQYF. CDR3 bases: TGCGCCAGCTCACCGGGACAGGGAACCGAGCAGTACTTC.

The chain carries TRBV4-1 and TRBJ1-4, with D possibly being TRBD1 (6 bases). Trimming cost V 0 bases and J 4 bases, with 9 bases left between them. The germline gives CDR1 MGHRA, CDR2 YSYEKL. The CDR3 runs to 15 residues. The CDR3, as DNA: TGCGCCAGCAGCCAAGAAGGGGGAGGTAATGAAAAACTGTTTTTT. Its protein product is CASSQEGGGNEKLFF.

The V and J genes are TRBV12-3 or TRBV12-4 and TRBJ1-2, with D maybe TRBD1 (6 bases). V was trimmed by 6 bases and J by 8 bases, leaving 16 bases between them. This CDR3 is 13 amino acids long. Written as DNA, the CDR3 is TGTGCCAGCAGCGCTGGGGGGGGCAGGGGCTACACCTTC. Encoded protein: CASSAGGGRGYTF.

CDR3 residues: CASSRTGGRAYEQYF. DNA of the CDR3: TGTGCCAGCAGCCGGACCGGAGGTCGGGCCTACGAGCAGTACTTC. The chain combines TRBV3-1 (or the pseudogene TRBV3-2) with TRBJ2-7, with D perhaps TRBD2 (5 bases). This CDR3 has 15 amino acids. The V gene lost 4 bases and the J gene lost 2 bases, with 15 bases spanning the gap. Germline CDR1 LGHDT, CDR2 YNNKEL (reference sequence).

This chain links TRBV7-9 with TRBJ1-6, with D possibly TRBD1 on 5 matching bases. Trimming stripped 5 bases from V and 5 bases from J, with 13 bases between. The length of the CDR3 is 15 residues. The germline V gene has CDR1 SEHNR and CDR2 FQNEAQ (reference sequence). The CDR3 spells CASSHRDGDNSPLHF. CDR3 sequence (DNA): TGTGCCAGCAGCCACCGGGACGGCGATAATTCACCCCTCCACTTT.

The chain uses TRBV7-2 and TRBJ1-1; tentatively, D is TRBD1 (5 bases). The length of the CDR3 is 14 residues. V was shortened by 2 bases and J by 3 bases, with 10 bases between the two germline ends. From germline, CDR1 is SGHTA and CDR2 FQGNSA. The CDR3 region is CASSLLRGDTEAFF. CDR3 in DNA: TGTGCCAGCAGCTTATTGAGGGGCGACACTGAAGCTTTCTTT.

This chain uses TRBV9 with TRBJ1-3; no clear D. The ends were cut back, 0 bases at V and 2 bases at J, with 9 bases in the middle. Germline lookup yields CDR1 SGDLS and CDR2 YYNGEE. The CDR3 has 15 residues. CDR3 region: CASSVGQAPGNTIYF. In DNA, the CDR3 is TGTGCCAGCAGCGTAGGGCAGGCCCCTGGAAACACCATATATTTT.

This chain uses TRBV5-1 with TRBJ2-3; D may be TRBD2 (6 bases). Trimming took off 6 bases at V and 3 bases at J, with 14 bases between the two ends. This CDR3 is 14 amino acids long. Looked up from germline, CDR1 is SGHRS and CDR2 is YFSETQ. In DNA form, the CDR3 reads TGCGCCAGCATTGGAGACAGCGGGACAGATACGCAGTATTTT. It yields the protein CASIGDSGTDTQYF.

The V call is TRBV7-6, the J call TRBJ2-3, with no clear D. The CDR3 runs to 13 residues. The ends were cut back, 0 bases at V and 4 bases at J, with 5 bases in the middle. Germline V gene data show CDR1 as SGHVS and CDR2 as FNYEAQ. As DNA, the CDR3 is TGTGCCAGCAGCTTAGCGATAGCAGATACGCAGTATTTT. Residues: CASSLAIADTQYF.

This clone appeared a few times. V and J are TRBV6-2 or TRBV6-3 and TRBJ2-3; TRBD2 agrees at 8 bases. From germline, CDR1 is MNHEY and CDR2 SVGEGT. V lost 2 bases, J lost 2 bases, and 9 bases stayed unmatched. The CDR3 totals 17 residues. The CDR3 sequence: CASSYGLAGLITDTQYF. The CDR3 DNA follows: TGTGCCAGCAGTTACGGGTTAGCGGGGCTGATCACAGATACGCAGTATTTT.

This clone was detected once. The chain employs TRBV5-1 and TRBJ1-1; 9 bases map to TRBD1. Germline trimming cut 4 bases from V and 0 bases from J; bases unmatched to any gene: 4. This CDR3 region has 15 residues. CDR1 is SGHRS and CDR2 is YFSETQ in the germline V gene. This CDR3 reads CASSVTGGMNTEAFF. CDR3 coding DNA: TGCGCCAGCAGCGTGACAGGGGGAATGAACACTGAAGCTTTCTTT.

The chain carries TRBV19 and TRBJ1-1; D is possibly TRBD1 (5 bases). Germline V CDR1 and CDR2: LNHDA, SQIVND (reference sequence). Trimming pared 5 bases from V and 6 bases from J, leaving 13 bases between. This CDR3 has 13 residues. The CDR3 region has the DNA TGTGCCAGTAGTCCAGGGCCGTTGGCTGAAGCTTTCTTT. Translation gives CASSPGPLAEAFF.

This clone was seen only once. The chain recombines TRBV4-2 with TRBJ2-1; 16 bases match TRBD2. This CDR3 has 19 amino acids. V trimming: 0 bases; J trimming: 1 base; junction bases outside the gene matches: 3. Germline lookup yields CDR1 LGHNA and CDR2 YNFKEQ. The CDR3, as DNA: TGTGCCAGCAGCCAAGAGGGACTAGCGGGGGGGCGATCCTACAATGAGCAGTTCTTC. Its protein is CASSQEGLAGGRSYNEQFF.

The gene calls are TRBV11-2 and TRBJ2-7, with TRBD2 identical over 7 bases. Germline-derived CDR1 and CDR2 are SGHAT and FQNNGV. CDR3 length: 15 residues. V dropped 3 bases and J dropped 5; count of bases not matched to a gene: 10. The CDR3 spells CASSFGIGGTNEQYF. The CDR3 bases are TGTGCCAGCAGCTTTGGAATCGGGGGGACCAACGAGCAGTACTTC.

The CDR3 reads CASRAGTSGGADEQYF. In DNA, the CDR3 is TGCGCCAGCAGAGCCGGGACTAGCGGGGGGGCGGACGAGCAGTACTTC. J is TRBJ2-7 and V is TRBV10-2, with 16 bases identical to TRBD2. Germline V CDR1 and CDR2: WSHSY, SAAADI. The CDR3 is 16 residues long. V trimming: 6 bases; J trimming: 5 bases; junction bases outside the gene matches: 7.

The chain carries TRBV9 and TRBJ2-3; 11 nucleotides agree with TRBD2. This CDR3 is 16 amino acids long. Per the germline V gene, CDR1 is SGDLS and CDR2 is YYNGEE. After removal of 2 bases from V and 5 bases from J, the junction contained 7 bases not matched to a gene. The CDR3 loop reads CASSVGSGGAGDTQYF. DNA for the CDR3: TGTGCCAGCAGCGTCGGTAGCGGGGGGGCAGGAGATACGCAGTATTTT.

The chain links TRBV9 to TRBJ2-1; D remains unclear. Germline CDR1 and CDR2: SGDLS and YYNGEE. Between the trimmed V and J ends, which lost 7 bases and 8 bases, there was a span of 16 bases. This CDR3 contains 13 residues. The DNA for the CDR3 is TGTGCCAGCTCCGACGGGTTTTTCGATGAGCAGTTCTTC. Protein product: CASSDGFFDEQFF.

V usage is TRBV5-4 and J usage is TRBJ2-2; 9 bases map to TRBD2. The CDR3 consists of 15 residues. V dropped 4 bases and J dropped 1; count of bases not matched to a gene: 2. Germline CDR1 reads SGHNT; CDR2 reads YYREEE (reference sequence). The CDR3 spells CASSPTSGNTGELFF. DNA for the CDR3: TGTGCCAGCAGCCCGACTAGCGGGAACACCGGGGAGCTGTTTTTT.

The chain recombines TRBV7-3 with TRBJ2-1; 11 bases match TRBD2. The CDR3 consists of 18 residues. The germline V gene has CDR1 SGHTA and CDR2 FQGTGA. J was trimmed by 0 bases and V by 5 bases; bases with no gene match: 9. CDR3 loop: CASSHPSGGSSSYNEQFF. The CDR3 DNA is TGTGCCAGCAGCCACCCTAGCGGGGGGTCGAGCTCCTACAATGAGCAGTTCTTC. The complete variable domain, with remaining parts taken from reference TRBV7-3 and TRBJ2-1, reads GAGVSQTPSNKVTEKGKYVELRCDPISGHTALYWYRQSLGQGPEFLIYFQGTGAADDSGLPNDRFFAVRPEGSVSTLKIQRTERGDSAVYLCASSHPSGGSSSYNEQFFGPGTRLTVL.

V usage is TRBV19 and J usage is TRBJ1-1; TRBD1 matches 10 bases. The CDR3 runs to 15 residues. J was trimmed by 0 bases and V by 6 bases; bases with no gene match: 4. Per the germline V gene, CDR1 is LNHDA and CDR2 is SQIVND (reference sequence). The DNA of the CDR3 is TGTGCCAGTAGCAGGACAGGGGGTATGAACACTGAAGCTTTCTTT. Its translation is CASSRTGGMNTEAFF.

This rearrangement joins TRBV7-9 to TRBJ1-2; no reliable D call. Germline V CDR1 and CDR2: SEHNR, FQNEAQ (reference sequence). V was clipped by 5 bases and J by 7 bases, with 20 bases between them. The CDR3 contains 15 residues. In DNA form, the CDR3 reads TGTGCCAGCAGCCCCTATCCCCAAACTCCGGGTGGCTACACCTTC. Amino acid sequence: CASSPYPQTPGGYTF.

The chain has TRBV6-5 and TRBJ2-3, with TRBD2 matching over 8 bases. Germline CDR1 MNHEY, CDR2 SVGAGI. The CDR3 runs 15 residues. Trimming took 6 bases from V and 6 from J; bases not matched to a gene: 11. CDR3 in amino acids: CASRNLAGGRDTQYF. CDR3 in DNA: TGTGCCAGCAGAAACCTGGCGGGGGGCAGGGATACGCAGTATTTT.